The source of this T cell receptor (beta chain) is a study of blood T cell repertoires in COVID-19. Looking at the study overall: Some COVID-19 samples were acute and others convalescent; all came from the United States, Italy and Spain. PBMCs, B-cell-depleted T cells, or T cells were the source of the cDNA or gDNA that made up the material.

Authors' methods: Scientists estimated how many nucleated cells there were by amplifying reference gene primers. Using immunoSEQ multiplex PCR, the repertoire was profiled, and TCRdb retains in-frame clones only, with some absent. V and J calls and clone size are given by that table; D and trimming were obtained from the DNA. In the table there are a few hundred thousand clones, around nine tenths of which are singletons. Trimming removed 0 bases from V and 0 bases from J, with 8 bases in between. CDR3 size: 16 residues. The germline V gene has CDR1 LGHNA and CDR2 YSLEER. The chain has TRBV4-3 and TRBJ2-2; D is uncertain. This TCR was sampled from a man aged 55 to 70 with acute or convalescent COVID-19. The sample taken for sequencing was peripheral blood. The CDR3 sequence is CASSQDERTNTGELFF. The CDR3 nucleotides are TGCGCCAGCAGCCAAGATGAGAGGACGAACACCGGGGAGCTGTTTTTT.